This TCR beta chain was sequenced for a study of cytomegalovirus exposure and HLA in healthy donors. Study outcomes and limitations: Testing in vitro showed a few CMV-associated chains specific for CMV antigens.

The germline gives CDR1 PRHDT, CDR2 FYEKMQ (reference sequence). The CDR3 runs 15 residues. V lost 5 bases to trimming and J lost 1 base; unmatched junction nucleotides: 7. Turning to this clone: What it binds is unknown.

PCR involved 60 Vbeta and 13 Jbeta primers. Assay used: immunoSEQ multiplex PCR; TCRdb lists only in-frame clones, some missing. The sample consists of 170,000 or so clones, around 80% of them appearing once. The clonotype originates from a woman between 25 and 40 years old in good health and CMV-seropositive. The specimen sequenced was PBMCs. The chain carries TRBV13 and TRBJ2-7; 8 positions agree with TRBD2. CDR3 in DNA: TGTGCCAGCAGCCCGAAACTAGCGGCATCCTACGAGCAGTACTTC. As protein: CASSPKLAASYEQYF.